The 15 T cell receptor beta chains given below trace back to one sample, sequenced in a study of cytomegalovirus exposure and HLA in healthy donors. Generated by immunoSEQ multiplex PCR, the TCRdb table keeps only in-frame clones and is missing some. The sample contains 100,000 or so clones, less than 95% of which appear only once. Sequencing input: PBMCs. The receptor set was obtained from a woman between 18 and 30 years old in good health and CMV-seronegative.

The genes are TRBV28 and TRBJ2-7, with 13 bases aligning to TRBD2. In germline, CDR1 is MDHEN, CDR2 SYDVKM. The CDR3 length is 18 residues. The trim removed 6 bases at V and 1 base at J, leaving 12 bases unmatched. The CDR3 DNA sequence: TGTGCCAGCAGCACTCCTACTGGGACTAGCGGGACGTCCTACGAGCAGTACTTC. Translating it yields CASSTPTGTSGTSYEQYF. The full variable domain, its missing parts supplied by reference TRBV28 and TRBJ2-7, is DVKVTQSSRYLVKRTGEKVFLECVQDMDHENMFWYRQDPGLGLRLIYFSYDVKMKEKGDIPEGYSVSREKKERFSLILESASTNQTSMYLCASSTPTGTSGTSYEQYFGPGTRLTVT.

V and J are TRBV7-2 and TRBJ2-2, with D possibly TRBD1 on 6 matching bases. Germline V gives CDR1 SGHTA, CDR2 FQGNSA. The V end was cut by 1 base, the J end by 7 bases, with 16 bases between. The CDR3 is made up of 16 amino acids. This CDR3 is CASSLEMGAVNGELFF. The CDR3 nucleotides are TGTGCCAGCAGCTTAGAGATGGGGGCTGTGAACGGGGAGCTGTTTTTT.

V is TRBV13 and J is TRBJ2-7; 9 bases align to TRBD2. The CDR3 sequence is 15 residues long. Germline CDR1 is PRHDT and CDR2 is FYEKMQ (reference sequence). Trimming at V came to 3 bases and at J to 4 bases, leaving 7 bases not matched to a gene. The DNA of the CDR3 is TGTGCCAGCAGCTTCGGGCGGGGGGGAGAGTACGAGCAGTACTTC. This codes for CASSFGRGGEYEQYF.

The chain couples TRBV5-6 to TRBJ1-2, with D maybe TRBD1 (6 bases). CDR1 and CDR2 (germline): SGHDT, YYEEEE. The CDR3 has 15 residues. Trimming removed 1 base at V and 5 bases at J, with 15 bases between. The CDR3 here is CASSLIRTEGYGYTF. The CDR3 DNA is TGTGCCAGCAGCTTGATCCGGACAGAGGGGTATGGCTACACCTTC.

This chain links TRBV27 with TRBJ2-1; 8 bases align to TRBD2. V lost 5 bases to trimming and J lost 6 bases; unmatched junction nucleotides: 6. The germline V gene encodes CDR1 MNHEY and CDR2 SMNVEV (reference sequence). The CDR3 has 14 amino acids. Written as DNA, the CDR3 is TGTGCCAGCAGTCCTGGACTAGCTGTCAATGAGCAGTTCTTC. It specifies CASSPGLAVNEQFF.

CDR3 protein: CASSLGTSGSGTDTQYF. The DNA for the CDR3 is TGTGCCAGCTCACTGGGGACTAGCGGGAGTGGAACAGATACGCAGTATTTT. The rearrangement links TRBV18 to TRBJ2-3; 14 nucleotides agree with TRBD2. The CDR3 spans 17 residues. Losses at the gene ends were 4 bases for V and 3 bases for J; bases not matched to a gene: 6. Germline-derived CDR1 and CDR2 are KGHSH and LQKENI.

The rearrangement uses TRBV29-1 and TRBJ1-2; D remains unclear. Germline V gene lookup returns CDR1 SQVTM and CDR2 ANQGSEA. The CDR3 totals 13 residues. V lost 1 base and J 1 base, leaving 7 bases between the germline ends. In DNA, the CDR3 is TGCAGCGTTGAAGGCGGGAATAACTATGGCTACACCTTC. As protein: CSVEGGNNYGYTF.

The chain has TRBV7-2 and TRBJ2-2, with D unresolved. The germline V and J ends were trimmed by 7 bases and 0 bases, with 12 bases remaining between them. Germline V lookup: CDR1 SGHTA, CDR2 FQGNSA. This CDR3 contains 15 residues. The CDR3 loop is CASTLSAPNTGELFF. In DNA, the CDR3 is TGTGCCAGCACTTTATCAGCGCCGAACACCGGGGAGCTGTTTTTT. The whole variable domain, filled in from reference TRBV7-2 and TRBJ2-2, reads GAGVSQSPSNKVTEKGKDVELRCDPISGHTALYWYRQSLGQGLEFLIYFQGNSAPDKSGLPSDRFSAERTGGSVSTLTIQRTQQEDSAVYLCASTLSAPNTGELFFGEGSRLTVL.

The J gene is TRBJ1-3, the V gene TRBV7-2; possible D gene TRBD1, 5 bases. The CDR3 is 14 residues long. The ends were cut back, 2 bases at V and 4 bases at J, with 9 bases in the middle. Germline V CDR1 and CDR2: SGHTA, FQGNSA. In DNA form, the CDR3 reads TGTGCCAGCAGCTTACCGGGGGTAGGAAACACCATATATTTT. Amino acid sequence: CASSLPGVGNTIYF.

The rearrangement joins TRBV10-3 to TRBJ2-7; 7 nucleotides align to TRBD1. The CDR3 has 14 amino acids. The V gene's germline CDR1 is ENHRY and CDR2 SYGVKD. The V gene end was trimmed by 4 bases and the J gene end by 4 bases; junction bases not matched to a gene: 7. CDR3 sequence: CAISGPGQHYEQYF. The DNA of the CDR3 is TGTGCCATCAGTGGTCCGGGACAGCATTACGAGCAGTACTTC.

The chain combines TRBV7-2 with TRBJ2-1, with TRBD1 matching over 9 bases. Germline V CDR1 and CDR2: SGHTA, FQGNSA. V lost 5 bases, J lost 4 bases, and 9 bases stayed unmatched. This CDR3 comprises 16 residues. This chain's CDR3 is CASSPSRGTGYNEQFF. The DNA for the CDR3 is TGTGCCAGCAGCCCTAGTAGAGGGACAGGGTACAATGAGCAGTTCTTC.

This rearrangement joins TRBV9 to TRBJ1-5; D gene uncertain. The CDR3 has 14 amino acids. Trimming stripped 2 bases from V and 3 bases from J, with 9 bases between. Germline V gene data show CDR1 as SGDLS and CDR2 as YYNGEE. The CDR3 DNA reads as TGTGCCAGCAGCGTTGGGCAGATCAATCAGCCCCAGCATTTT. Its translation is CASSVGQINQPQHF.

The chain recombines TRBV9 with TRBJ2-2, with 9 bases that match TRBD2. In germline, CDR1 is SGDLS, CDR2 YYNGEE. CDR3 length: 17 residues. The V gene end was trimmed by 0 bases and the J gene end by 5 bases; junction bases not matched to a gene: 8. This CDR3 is CASSVGGSGRETGELFF. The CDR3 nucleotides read TGTGCCAGCAGCGTAGGAGGTAGCGGGAGAGAGACCGGGGAGCTGTTTTTT.

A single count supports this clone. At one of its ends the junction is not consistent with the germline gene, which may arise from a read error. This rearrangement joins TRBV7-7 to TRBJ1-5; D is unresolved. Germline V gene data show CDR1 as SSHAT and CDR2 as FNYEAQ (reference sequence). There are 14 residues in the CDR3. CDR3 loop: CASSLRIRNQPQHF. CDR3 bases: TGTGCTAGCAGCTTGCGGATACGGAATCAGCCCCAGCATTTT.

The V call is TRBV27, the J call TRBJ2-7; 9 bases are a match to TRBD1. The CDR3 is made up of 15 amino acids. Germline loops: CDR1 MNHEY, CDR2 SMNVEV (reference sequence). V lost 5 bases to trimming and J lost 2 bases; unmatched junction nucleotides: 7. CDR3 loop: CASSATGGLTYEQYF. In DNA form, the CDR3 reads TGTGCCAGCAGTGCCACAGGGGGCCTAACCTACGAGCAGTACTTC.